This TCR beta chain is drawn from a study of T cell responses to AZD1222 COVID-19 vaccine (TCRdb year 2021). Notes on the research overall: TCR sequencing was performed for about 240 trial participants, of whom roughly 200 were given two doses of AZD1222 and some 26 were given two doses of MenACWY control vaccine. Trial participants were enrolled into age subgroups of 18-55, 56-69 and 70-plus years, which contained around 150, 28 and 57 TCR-sequenced participants, respectively. Paper-wide results and their limitations: No day 14 peak-response samples were available, so repertoires were characterized only after the peak T cell response. The 56-69-year group was small, and its depth increase did not reach significance, likely because of low power. Participants were mostly white British, with more females than males. The authors suggested clonal diversity may have been underestimated. Only five to seven AZD1222 recipients were SARS-CoV-2 seropositive at baseline, limiting conclusions about previously exposed vaccinees. Spike-specific TCR breadth and depth rose significantly after two AZD1222 doses compared with day 0 and with MenACWY recipients. Epitopes outside the regions mutated in the B.1.351 and B.1.1.7 variants were reportedly recognized by nearly half of the unique spike-specific TCRs. The whole spike protein was spanned by vaccine-associated CD4 TCRs, and dominant responses were seen in regions 160-218 and 743-854.

The time point label, as the study defines it: baseline before first vaccination. What this sample's treatment or condition label stands for: meningococcal conjugate vaccine given as trial control. Vaccinee samples came from UK trials COV001 and COV002, including a single-blind randomized controlled phase 2/3 trial of AZD1222 (ChAdOx1 nCoV-19) in healthy adults. For TCRbeta chain sequencing, PBMC samples were collected from trial participants at day 0 and at day 28 after the second dose. As for this clone: The antigen it recognizes is unknown. Per-nucleotide qualities are absent, and no much larger clonotype sits a single base away.

The CDR3 regions of human TCRbeta chains were subjected to immunosequencing. The authors' analysis ran thus. Repertoire TCRs were checked for matches against a reference library of SARS-CoV-2-specific TCRs that had been generated using the MIRA antigen-specificity platform. Breadth was defined as the fraction of unique TCRs that were SARS-CoV-2-associated. Depth was defined as the fraction of total T cells that were SARS-CoV-2-associated. Using the MIRA data, every spike-specific TCR was mapped to the spike region that the TCR reacted to and assigned to either a CD4 or a CD8 class. Log10-transformed breadth and depth values were compared by one-way ANOVA with Sidak's multiple comparisons tests. Imported from immuneACCESS, the table was reduced by TCRdb to in-frame sequences with V and J called. These copies leave out some clones; in studies compared against another copy, an unresolved V gene accounts for under half, and the cause of the remainder is not known. That table gives V, J and clone size, and the DNA gave D and trimming. Within this sample are more than 140,000 clones, with just over 90% of them counted one time only. The top ten clones comprise less than 0.95% of the sample.

The CDR3 sequence holds 16 residues, the cysteine and phenylalanine included. Of the read, only the CDR3 DNA is kept; its 48 bases are in frame from base 1. The germline V gene sets CDR1 to SGHDN and CDR2 to FVKESK. The germline V end is reduced by 5 bases and the J end by 0 bases; junction bases left unmatched: 4. This receptor was identified in an adult in good health. The material sequenced was peripheral blood, taken on day 0 of MenACWY control vaccination. The chain is made from TRBV14 and TRBJ2-1, and 10 junction bases match TRBD2. The CDR3 protein sequence reads: CASSNLAGVSYNEQFF. The nucleotides are TGTGCCAGCAGCAATCTAGCGGGGGTCTCCTACAATGAGCAGTTCTTC.